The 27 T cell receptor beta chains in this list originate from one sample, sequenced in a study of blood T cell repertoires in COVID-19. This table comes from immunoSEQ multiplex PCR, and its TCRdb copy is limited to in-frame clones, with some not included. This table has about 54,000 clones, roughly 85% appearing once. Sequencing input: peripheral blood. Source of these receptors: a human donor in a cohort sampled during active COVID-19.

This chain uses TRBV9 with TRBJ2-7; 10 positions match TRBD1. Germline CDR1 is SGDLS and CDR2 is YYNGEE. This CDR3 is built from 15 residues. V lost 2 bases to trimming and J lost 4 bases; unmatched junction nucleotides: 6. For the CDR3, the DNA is TGTGCCAGCAGCGTTGAGGGACAGGGGTCTTACGAGCAGTACTTC. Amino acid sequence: CASSVEGQGSYEQYF. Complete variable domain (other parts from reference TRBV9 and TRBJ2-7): DSGVTQTPKHLITATGQRVTLRCSPRSGDLSVYWYQQSLDQGLQFLIQYYNGEERAKGNILERFSAQQFPDLHSELNLSSLELGDSALYFCASSVEGQGSYEQYFGPGTRLTVT.

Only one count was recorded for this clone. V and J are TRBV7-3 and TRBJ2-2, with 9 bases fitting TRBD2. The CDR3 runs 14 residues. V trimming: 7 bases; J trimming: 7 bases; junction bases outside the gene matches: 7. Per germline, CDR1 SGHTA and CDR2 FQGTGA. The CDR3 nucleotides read TGTGCCAGCACCCCAGCGGGAGGTGGCGGGGAGCTGTTTTTT. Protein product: CASTPAGGGGELFF.

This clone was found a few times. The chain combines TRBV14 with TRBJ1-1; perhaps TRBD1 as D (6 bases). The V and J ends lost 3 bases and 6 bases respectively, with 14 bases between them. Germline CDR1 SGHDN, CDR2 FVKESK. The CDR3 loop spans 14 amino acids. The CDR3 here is CASSQLTGSPEAFF. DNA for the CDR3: TGTGCCAGCAGCCAGCTGACAGGCTCCCCTGAAGCTTTCTTT.

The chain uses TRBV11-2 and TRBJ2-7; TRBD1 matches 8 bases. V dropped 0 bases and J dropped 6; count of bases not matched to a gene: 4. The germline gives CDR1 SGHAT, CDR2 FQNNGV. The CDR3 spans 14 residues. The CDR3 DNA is TGTGCCAGCAGCTTAGATAATGGACAGGGCGAGCAGTACTTC. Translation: CASSLDNGQGEQYF.

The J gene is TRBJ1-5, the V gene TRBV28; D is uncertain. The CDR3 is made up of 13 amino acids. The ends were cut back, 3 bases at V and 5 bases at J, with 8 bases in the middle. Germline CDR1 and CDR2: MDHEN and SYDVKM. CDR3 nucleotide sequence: TGTGCCAGCAGTTTCGAAACATATCAGCCCCAGCATTTT. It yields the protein CASSFETYQPQHF.

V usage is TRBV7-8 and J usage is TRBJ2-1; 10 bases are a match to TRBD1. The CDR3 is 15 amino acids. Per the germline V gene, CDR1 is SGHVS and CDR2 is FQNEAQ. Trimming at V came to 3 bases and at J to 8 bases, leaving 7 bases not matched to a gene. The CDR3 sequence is CASSFRQGAADEQFF. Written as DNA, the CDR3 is TGTGCCAGCAGCTTCCGACAGGGGGCGGCGGATGAGCAGTTCTTC.

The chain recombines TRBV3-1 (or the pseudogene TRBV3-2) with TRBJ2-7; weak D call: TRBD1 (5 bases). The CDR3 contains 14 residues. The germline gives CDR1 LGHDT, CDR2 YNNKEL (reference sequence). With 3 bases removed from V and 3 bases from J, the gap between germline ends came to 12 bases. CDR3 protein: CASSHSFDSYEQYF. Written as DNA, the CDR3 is TGTGCCAGCAGCCACTCATTTGACAGCTACGAGCAGTACTTC.

The CDR3 is CASSPGTSGTYTGELFF. CDR3 bases: TGTGCCAGCAGTCCCGGGACTAGCGGGACCTACACCGGGGAGCTGTTTTTT. The genes are TRBV6-6 and TRBJ2-2; 13 positions match TRBD2. V shed 5 bases and J 3 bases; nucleotides not matched to a gene: 6. CDR1 MNHNY and CDR2 SVGAGI come from the germline V gene (reference sequence). The CDR3 has 17 residues.

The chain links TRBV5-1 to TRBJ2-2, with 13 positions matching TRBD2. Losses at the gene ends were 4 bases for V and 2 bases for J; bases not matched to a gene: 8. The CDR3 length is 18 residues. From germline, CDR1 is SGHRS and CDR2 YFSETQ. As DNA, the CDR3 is TGCGCCAGCAGCAAGAGACTAGCGGGAGGACTAAACACCGGGGAGCTGTTTTTT. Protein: CASSKRLAGGLNTGELFF. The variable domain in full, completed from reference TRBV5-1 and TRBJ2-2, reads KAGVTQTPRYLIKTRGQQVTLSCSPISGHRSVSWYQQTPGQGLQFLFEYFSETQRNKGNFPGRFSGRQFSNSRSEMNVSTLELGDSALYLCASSKRLAGGLNTGELFFGEGSRLTVL.

For the CDR3, the DNA is TGTGCCACCAGCAGAGGGACAGGGAATAGCTATGGCTACACCTTC. Translation: CATSRGTGNSYGYTF. The rearrangement uses TRBV15 and TRBJ1-2, with 8 nucleotides matching TRBD1. CDR1 and CDR2 from the germline V gene are LNHNV and YYDKDF (reference sequence). Germline trimming cut 1 base from V and 4 bases from J; bases unmatched to any gene: 5. This CDR3 region has 15 residues.

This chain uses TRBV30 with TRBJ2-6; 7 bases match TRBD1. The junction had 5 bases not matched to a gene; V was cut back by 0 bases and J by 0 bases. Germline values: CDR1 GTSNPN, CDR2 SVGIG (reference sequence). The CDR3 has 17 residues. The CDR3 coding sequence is TGTGCCTGGAGTGTTAGACAGGGAAACTCTGGGGCCAACGTCCTGACTTTC. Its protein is CAWSVRQGNSGANVLTF.

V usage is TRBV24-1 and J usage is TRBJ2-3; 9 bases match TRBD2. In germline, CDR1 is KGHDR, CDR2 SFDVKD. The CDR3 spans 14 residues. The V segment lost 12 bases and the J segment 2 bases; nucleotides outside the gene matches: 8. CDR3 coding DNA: TGTGCCGTCAGAAGCGGGAGGTCCACAGATACGCAGTATTTT. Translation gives CAVRSGRSTDTQYF.

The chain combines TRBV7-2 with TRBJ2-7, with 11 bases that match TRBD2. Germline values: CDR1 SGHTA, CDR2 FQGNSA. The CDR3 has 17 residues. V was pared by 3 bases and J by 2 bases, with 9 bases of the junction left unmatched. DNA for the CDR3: TGTGCCAGCAGCTTCCGACTAGCGGGGCTCCCAACCTACGAGCAGTACTTC. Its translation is CASSFRLAGLPTYEQYF.

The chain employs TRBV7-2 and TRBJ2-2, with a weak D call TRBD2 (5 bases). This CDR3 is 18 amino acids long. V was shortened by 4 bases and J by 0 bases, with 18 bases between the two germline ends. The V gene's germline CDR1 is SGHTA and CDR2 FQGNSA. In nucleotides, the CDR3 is TGTGCCAGCAGCTCTAGCCCCGGACTTCGCCCGAACACCGGGGAGCTGTTTTTT. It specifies CASSSSPGLRPNTGELFF. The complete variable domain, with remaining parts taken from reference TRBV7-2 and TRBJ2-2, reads GAGVSQSPSNKVTEKGKDVELRCDPISGHTALYWYRQSLGQGLEFLIYFQGNSAPDKSGLPSDRFSAERTGGSVSTLTIQRTQQEDSAVYLCASSSSPGLRPNTGELFFGEGSRLTVL.

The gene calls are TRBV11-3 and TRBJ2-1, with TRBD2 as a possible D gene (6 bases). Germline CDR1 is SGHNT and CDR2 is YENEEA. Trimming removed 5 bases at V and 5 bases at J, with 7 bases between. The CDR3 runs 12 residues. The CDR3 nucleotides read TGTGCCAGCAGCCGCGGGGACAATGAGCAGTTCTTC. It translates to CASSRGDNEQFF.

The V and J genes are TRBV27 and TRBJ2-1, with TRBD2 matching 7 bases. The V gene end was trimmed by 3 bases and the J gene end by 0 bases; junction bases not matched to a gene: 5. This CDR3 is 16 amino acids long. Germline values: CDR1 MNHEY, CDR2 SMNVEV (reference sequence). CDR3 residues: CASSFSSGSSYNEQFF. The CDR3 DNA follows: TGTGCCAGCAGTTTTTCTAGCGGATCCTCCTACAATGAGCAGTTCTTC.

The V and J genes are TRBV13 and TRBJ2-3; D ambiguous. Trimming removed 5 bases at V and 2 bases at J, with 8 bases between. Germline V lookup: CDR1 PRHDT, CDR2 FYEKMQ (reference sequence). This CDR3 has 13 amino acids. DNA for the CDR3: TGTGCCAGCAGCACGCGGCTCACAGATACGCAGTATTTT. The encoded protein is CASSTRLTDTQYF.

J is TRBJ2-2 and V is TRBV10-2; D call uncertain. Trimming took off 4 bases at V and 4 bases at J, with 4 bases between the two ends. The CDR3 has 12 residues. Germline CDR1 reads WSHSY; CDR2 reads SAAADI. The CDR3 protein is CASSGGTGELFF. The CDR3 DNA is TGCGCCAGCAGTGGCGGCACCGGGGAGCTGTTTTTT.

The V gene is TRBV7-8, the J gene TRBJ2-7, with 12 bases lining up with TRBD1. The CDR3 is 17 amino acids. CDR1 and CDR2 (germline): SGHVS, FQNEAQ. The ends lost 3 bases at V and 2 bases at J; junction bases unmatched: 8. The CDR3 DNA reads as TGTGCCAGCAGCTTCTATTCCGGGACAGGGGGCGCCTACGAGCAGTACTTC. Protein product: CASSFYSGTGGAYEQYF.

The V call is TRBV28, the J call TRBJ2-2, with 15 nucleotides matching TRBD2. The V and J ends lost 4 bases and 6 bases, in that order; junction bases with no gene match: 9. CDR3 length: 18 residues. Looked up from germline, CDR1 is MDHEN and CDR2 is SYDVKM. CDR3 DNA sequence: TGTGCCAGCAGTTCACCGGGACTAGCGGGAGGAGGGGCCGGGGAGCTGTTTTTT. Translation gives CASSSPGLAGGGAGELFF. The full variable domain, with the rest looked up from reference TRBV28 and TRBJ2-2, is DVKVTQSSRYLVKRTGEKVFLECVQDMDHENMFWYRQDPGLGLRLIYFSYDVKMKEKGDIPEGYSVSREKKERFSLILESASTNQTSMYLCASSSPGLAGGGAGELFFGEGSRLTVL.

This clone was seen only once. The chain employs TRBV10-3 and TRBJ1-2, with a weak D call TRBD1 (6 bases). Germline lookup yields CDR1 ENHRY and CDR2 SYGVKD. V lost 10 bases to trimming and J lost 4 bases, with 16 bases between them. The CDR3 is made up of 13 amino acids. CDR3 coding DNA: TGTGCCACCGGGGACACTGTTGGCTATGGCTACACCTTC. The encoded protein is CATGDTVGYGYTF.

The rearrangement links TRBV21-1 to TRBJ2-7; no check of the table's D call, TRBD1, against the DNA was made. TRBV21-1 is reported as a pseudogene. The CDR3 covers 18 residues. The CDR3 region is CASSKQGSYPAINYEQYF. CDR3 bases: TGTGCCAGCAGCAAACAGGGCTCCTACCCAGCAATTAACTACGAGCAGTACTTC.

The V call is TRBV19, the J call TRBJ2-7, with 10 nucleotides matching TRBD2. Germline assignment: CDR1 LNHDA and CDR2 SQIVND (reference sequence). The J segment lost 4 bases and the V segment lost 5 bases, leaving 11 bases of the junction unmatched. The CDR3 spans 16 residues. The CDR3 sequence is CASSSQREGRSYEQYF. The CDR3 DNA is TGTGCCAGTAGTTCACAGCGGGAGGGCCGGTCGTACGAGCAGTACTTC.

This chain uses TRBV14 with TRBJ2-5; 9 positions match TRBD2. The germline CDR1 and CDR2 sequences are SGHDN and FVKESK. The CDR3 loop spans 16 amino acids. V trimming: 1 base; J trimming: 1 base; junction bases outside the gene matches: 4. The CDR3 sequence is CASSQGVTSGQETQYF. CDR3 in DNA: TGTGCCAGCAGCCAAGGGGTGACTAGCGGCCAAGAGACCCAGTACTTC.

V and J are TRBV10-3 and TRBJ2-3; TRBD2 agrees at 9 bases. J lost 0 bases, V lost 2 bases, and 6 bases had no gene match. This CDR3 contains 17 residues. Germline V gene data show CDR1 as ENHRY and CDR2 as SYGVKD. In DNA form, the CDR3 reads TGTGCCATCAGTGAGGATACTAGCGGGTCTAGCACAGATACGCAGTATTTT. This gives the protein CAISEDTSGSSTDTQYF.

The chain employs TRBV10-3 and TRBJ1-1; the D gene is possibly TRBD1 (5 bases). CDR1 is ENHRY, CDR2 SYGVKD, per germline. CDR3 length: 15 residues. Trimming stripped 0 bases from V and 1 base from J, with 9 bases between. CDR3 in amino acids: CAISESRGPNTEAFF. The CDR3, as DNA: TGTGCCATCAGTGAGTCAAGGGGTCCGAACACTGAAGCTTTCTTT.

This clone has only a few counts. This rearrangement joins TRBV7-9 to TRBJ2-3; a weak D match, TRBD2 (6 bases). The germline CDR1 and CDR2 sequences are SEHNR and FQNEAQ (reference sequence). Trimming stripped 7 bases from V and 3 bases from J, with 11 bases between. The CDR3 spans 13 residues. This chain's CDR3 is CASTPGVTDTQYF. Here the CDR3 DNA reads TGTGCCAGCACCCCGGGGGTGACAGATACGCAGTATTTT.